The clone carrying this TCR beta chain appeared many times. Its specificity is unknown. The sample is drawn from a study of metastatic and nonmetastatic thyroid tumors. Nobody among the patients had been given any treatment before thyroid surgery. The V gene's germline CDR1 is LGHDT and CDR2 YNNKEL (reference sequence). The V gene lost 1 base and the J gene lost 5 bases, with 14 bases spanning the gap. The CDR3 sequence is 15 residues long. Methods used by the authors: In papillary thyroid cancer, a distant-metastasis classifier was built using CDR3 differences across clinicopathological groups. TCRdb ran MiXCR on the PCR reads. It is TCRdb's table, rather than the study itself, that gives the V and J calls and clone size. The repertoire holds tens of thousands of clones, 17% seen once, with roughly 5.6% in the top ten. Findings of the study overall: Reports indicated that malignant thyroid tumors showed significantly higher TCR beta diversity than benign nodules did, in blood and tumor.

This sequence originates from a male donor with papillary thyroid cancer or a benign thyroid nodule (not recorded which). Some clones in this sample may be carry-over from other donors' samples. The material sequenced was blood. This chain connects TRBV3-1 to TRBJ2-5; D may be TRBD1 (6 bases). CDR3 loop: CASSQVWQGMETQYF. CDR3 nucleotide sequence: TGTGCCAGCAGCCAAGTATGGCAGGGGATGGAGACCCAGTACTTC.